Following are 4 T cell receptor beta chains from one sample sequenced in a study of blood T cell repertoires in COVID-19. Generated by immunoSEQ multiplex PCR, the TCRdb table keeps only in-frame clones and is missing some. The table includes roughly 76,000 clones, 78% detected once. The sequenced sample consisted of peripheral blood. These receptors were collected from a human donor in a cohort sampled during active COVID-19.

This clone turned up a few times. The V call is TRBV2, the J call TRBJ1-2; D ambiguous. CDR3 length: 14 amino acids. Deletions cut 0 bases from V and 8 bases from J, with 13 bases between. Germline V CDR1 and CDR2: SNHLY, FYNNEI. CDR3 sequence (DNA): TGTGCCAGCAGTGAAGCAGCGGCAGTCGGAGGCTACACCTTC. Amino acid sequence: CASSEAAAVGGYTF.

The genes are TRBV27 and TRBJ1-2, with no clear D. There are 16 residues in the CDR3. Germline loops: CDR1 MNHEY, CDR2 SMNVEV (reference sequence). Trimming left V 8 bases short and J 5 bases short, with 24 bases between. CDR3 DNA: TGTGCCAGCCATGCTCCTAGTCTCCGACTTGAATATGGCTACACCTTC. Its translation is CASHAPSLRLEYGYTF.

This clone occurred a few times. The rearrangement links TRBV6-5 to TRBJ1-3, with a tentative D call TRBD1 (5 bases). Germline V CDR1 and CDR2: MNHEY, SVGAGI. The V and J ends lost 6 bases and 4 bases respectively, with 13 bases between them. This CDR3 spans 14 amino acids. The CDR3 DNA reads TGTGCCAGCAGGGCCCGGGGACTGGGAAACACCATATATTTT. It codes for CASRARGLGNTIYF.

The chain is built from TRBV27 and TRBJ2-6; D is possibly TRBD1 (7 bases). The CDR3 covers 17 residues. Germline-derived CDR1 and CDR2 are MNHEY and SMNVEV (reference sequence). Trimming took off 7 bases at V and 4 bases at J, with 20 bases between the two ends. The CDR3, as DNA: TGTGCCAGCAATCCCCGGGGCAGGGGGGCCGGGGCCAACGTCCTGACTTTC. This sequence encodes CASNPRGRGAGANVLTF.